This record covers a single T cell receptor beta chain. Antigen: not known. These data come from a study of vaccination and CD4 T cells after COVID-19. Study-wide findings and caveats: A median of around 90% of reactive clones, in convalescent patients, became evident only post-vaccination.

As for treatment: roughly 11-day PBMC culture with coronavirus spike peptide pools or control peptides (ViraFEST assay). The Oncomine TCR Beta short-read assay was applied to DNA of cultured CD4+ T cells. Each CDR3 protein is one row after TCRdb ran MiXCR on the PCR reads. The sample has 17,000 or so distinct CDR3 sequences, roughly 56% seen once. V was trimmed by 6 bases and J by 7 bases, leaving 13 bases between them. Germline V gene data show CDR1 as SNHLY and CDR2 as FYNNEI. The CDR3 is 12 residues long. This specimen consisted of CD4+ T cells from blood, cultured in vitro, obtained after SARS-CoV-2 vaccination. The sequence came from a human donor who had recovered from COVID-19. The rearrangement joins TRBV2 to TRBJ2-7, with TRBD2 as a possible D gene (5 bases). In nucleotides, the CDR3 is TGTGCCAGCAGGTTCCCTACGGGGGAGCAGTACTTC. Protein product: CASRFPTGEQYF.